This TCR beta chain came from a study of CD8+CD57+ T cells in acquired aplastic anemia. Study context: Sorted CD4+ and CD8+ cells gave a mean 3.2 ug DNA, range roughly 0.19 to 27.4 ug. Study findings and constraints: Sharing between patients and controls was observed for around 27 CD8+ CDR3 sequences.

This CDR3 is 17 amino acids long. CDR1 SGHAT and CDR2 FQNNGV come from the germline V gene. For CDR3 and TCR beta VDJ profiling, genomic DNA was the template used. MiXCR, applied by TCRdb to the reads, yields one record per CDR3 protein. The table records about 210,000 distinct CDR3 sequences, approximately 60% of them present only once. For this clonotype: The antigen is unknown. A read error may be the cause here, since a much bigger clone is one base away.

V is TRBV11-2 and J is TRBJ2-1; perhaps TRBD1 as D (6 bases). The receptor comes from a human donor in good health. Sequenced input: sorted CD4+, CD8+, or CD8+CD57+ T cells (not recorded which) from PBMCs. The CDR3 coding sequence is TGTGCCAGCAGCCGTGACCCGGGACACGCACGGTGGGATGAGCAGTCCTTC. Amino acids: CASSRDPGHARWDEQSF. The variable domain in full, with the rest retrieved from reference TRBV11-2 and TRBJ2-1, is EAGVAQSPRYKIIEKRQSVAFWCNPISGHATLYWYQQILGQGPKLLIQFQNNGVVDDSQLPKDRFSAERLKGVDSTLKIQPAKLEDSAVYLCASSRDPGHARWDEQSFGPGTRLTVL.